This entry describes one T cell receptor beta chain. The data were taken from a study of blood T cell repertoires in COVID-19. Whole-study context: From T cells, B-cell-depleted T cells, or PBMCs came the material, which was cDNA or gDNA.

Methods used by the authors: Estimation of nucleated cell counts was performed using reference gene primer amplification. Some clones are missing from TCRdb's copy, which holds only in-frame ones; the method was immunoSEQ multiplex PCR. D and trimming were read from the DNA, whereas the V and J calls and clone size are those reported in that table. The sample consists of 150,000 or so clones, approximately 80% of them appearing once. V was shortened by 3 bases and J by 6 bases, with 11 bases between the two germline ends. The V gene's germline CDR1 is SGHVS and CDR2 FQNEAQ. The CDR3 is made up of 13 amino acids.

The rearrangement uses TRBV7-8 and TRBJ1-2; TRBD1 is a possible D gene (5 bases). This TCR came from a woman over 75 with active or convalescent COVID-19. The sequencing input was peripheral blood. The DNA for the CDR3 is TGTGCCAGCAGCTTGTACAGGAATAATGGCTACACCTTC. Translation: CASSLYRNNGYTF.